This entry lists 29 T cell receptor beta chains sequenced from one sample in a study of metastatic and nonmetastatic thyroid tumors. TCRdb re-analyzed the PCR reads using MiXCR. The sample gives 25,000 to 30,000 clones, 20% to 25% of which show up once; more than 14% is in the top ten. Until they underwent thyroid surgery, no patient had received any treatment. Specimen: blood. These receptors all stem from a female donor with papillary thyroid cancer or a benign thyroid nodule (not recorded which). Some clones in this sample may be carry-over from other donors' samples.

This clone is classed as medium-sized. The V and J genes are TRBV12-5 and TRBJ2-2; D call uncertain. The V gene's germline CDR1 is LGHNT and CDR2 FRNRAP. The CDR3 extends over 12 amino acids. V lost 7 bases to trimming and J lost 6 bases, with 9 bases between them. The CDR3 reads CASALGPGELFF. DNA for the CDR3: TGTGCTAGTGCGTTAGGGCCCGGGGAGCTGTTTTTT.

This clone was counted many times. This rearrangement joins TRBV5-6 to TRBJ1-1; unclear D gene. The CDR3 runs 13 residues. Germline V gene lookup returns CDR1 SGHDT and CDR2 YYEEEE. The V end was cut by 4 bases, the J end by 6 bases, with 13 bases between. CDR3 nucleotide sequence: TGTGCCAGCAGCCTGCAGAGGGCGCCTGAAGCTTTCTTT. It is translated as CASSLQRAPEAFF.

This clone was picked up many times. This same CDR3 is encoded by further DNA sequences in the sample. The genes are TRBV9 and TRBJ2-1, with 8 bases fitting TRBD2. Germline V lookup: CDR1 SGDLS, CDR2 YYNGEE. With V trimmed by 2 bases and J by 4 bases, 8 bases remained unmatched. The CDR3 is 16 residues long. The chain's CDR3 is CASSVGVTSGYNEQFF. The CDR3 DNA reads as TGTGCCAGCAGCGTGGGGGTTACTAGCGGTTACAATGAGCAGTTCTTC.

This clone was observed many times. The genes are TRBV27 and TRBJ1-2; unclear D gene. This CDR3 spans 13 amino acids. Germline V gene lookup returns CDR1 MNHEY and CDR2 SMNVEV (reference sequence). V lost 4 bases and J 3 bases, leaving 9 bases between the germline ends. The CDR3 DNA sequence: TGTGCCAGCAGTTCCATGGCCTACTATGGCTACACCTTC. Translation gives CASSSMAYYGYTF.

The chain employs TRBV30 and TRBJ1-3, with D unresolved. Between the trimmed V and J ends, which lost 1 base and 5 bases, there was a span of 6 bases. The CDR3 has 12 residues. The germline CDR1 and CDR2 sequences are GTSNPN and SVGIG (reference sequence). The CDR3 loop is CAWSDIRNTIYF. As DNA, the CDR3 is TGTGCCTGGAGTGATATTCGAAACACCATATATTTT.

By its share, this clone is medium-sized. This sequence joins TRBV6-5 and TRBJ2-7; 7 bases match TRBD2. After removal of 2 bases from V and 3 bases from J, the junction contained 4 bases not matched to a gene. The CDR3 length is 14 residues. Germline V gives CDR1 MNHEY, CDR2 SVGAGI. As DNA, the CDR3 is TGTGCCAGCAGTTACGTGGGAGGGAGCTACGAGCAGTACTTC. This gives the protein CASSYVGGSYEQYF.

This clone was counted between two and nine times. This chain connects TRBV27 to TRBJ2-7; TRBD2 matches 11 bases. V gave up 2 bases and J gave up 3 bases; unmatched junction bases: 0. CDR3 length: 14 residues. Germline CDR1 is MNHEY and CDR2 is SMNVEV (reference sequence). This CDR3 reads CASSLTSGSYEQYF. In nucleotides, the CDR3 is TGTGCCAGCAGTTTAACTAGCGGGAGCTACGAGCAGTACTTC.

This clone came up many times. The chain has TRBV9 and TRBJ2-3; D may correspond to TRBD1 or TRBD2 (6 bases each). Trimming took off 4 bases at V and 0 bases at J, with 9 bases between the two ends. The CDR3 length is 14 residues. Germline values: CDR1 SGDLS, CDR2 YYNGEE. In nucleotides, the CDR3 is TGTGCCAGCAGCTCGGGGGCTAGCACAGATACGCAGTATTTT. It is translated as CASSSGASTDTQYF. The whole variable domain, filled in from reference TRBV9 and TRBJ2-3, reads DSGVTQTPKHLITATGQRVTLRCSPRSGDLSVYWYQQSLDQGLQFLIQYYNGEERAKGNILERFSAQQFPDLHSELNLSSLELGDSALYFCASSSGASTDTQYFGPGTRLTVL.

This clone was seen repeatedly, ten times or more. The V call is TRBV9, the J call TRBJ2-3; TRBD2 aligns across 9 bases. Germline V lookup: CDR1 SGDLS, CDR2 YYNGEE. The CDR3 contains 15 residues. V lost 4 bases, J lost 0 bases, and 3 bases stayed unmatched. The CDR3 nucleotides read TGTGCCAGCAGCCTTGGACTAGCGAGCACAGATACGCAGTATTTT. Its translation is CASSLGLASTDTQYF.

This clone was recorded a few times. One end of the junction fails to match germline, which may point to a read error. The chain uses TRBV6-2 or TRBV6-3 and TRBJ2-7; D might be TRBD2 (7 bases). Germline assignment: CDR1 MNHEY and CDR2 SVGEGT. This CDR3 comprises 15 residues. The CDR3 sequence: CASSRRGGDTYEECF. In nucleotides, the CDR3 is TGTGCCAGCAGCAGACGAGGGGGGGACACCTACGAGGAGTGCTTC.

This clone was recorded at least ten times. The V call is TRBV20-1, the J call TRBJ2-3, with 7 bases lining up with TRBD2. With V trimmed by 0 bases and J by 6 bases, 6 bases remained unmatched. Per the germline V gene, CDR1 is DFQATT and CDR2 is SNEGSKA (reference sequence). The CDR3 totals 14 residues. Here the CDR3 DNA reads TGCAGTGCTAGAGAACTAGGGACTATTGATACGCAGTATTTT. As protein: CSARELGTIDTQYF.

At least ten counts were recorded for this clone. The CDR3 DNA follows: TGTGCCAGCAGCGAGGCGGGAGGGGGCGGTTCCGGGGAGCTGTTTTTT. Protein: CASSEAGGGGSGELFF. The J gene is TRBJ2-2, the V gene TRBV9; 9 positions match TRBD2. CDR1 is SGDLS and CDR2 is YYNGEE in the germline V gene. The CDR3 runs to 16 residues. V lost 3 bases and J lost 6; bases outside the gene matches: 9.

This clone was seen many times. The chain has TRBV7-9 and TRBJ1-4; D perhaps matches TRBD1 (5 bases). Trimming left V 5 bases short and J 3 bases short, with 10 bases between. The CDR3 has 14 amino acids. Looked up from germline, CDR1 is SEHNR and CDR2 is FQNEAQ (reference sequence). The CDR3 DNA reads TGTGCCAGCAGCCGAAAAGGGGCTAATGAAAAACTGTTTTTT. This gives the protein CASSRKGANEKLFF. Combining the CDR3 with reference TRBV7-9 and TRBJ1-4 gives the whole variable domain DTGVSQNPRHKITKRGQNVTFRCDPISEHNRLYWYRQTLGQGPEFLTYFQNEAQLEKSRLLSDRFSAERPKGSFSTLEIQRTEQGDSAMYLCASSRKGANEKLFFGSGTQLSVL.

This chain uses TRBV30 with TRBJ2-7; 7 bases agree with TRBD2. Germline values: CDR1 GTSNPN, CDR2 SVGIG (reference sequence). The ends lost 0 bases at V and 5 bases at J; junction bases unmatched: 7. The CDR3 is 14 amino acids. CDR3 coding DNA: TGTGCCTGGAGTGTAATGGGGGGGACGGACGAGCAGTACTTC. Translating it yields CAWSVMGGTDEQYF. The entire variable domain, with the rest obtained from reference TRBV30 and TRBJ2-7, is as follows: SQTIHQWPATLVQPVGSPLSLECTVEGTSNPNLYWYRQAAGRGLQLLFYSVGIGQISSEVPQNLSASRPQDRQFILSSKKLLLSDSGFYLCAWSVMGGTDEQYFGPGTRLTVT.

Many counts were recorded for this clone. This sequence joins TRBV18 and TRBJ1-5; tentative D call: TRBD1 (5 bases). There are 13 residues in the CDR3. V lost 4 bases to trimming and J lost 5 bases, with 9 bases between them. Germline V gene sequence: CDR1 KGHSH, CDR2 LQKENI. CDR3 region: CASSLRDDQPQHF. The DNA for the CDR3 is TGTGCCAGCTCACTAAGGGACGATCAGCCCCAGCATTTT.

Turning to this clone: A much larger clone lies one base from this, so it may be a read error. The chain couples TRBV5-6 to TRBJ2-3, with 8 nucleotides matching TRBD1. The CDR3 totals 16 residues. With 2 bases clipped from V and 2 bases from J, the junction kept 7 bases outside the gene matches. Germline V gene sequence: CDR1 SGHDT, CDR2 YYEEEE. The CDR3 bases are TGTGCCAGCAGCTTTACGGACAGGGCGGACACAGATACGCAGTATTTT. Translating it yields CASSFTDRADTDTQYF.

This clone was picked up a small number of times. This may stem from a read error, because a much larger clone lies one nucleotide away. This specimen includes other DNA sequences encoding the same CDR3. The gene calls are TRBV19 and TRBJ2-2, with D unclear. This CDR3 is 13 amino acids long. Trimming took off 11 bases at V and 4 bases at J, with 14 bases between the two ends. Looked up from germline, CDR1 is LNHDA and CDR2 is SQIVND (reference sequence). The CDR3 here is CALTSGRTGELFF. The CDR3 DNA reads TGTGCCCTCACATCAGGCCGCACCGGGGAGCTGTTTTTT. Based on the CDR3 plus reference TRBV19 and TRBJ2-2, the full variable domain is DGGITQSPKYLFRKEGQNVTLSCEQNLNHDAMYWYRQDPGQGLRLIYYSQIVNDFQKGDIAEGYSVSREKKESFPLTVTSAQKNPTAFYLCALTSGRTGELFFGEGSRLTVL.

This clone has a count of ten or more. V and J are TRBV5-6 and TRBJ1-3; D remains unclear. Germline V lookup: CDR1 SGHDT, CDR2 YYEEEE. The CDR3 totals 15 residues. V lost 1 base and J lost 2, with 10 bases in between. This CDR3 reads CASSLLAATGNTIYF. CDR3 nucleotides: TGTGCCAGCAGCTTGTTAGCAGCTACTGGAAACACCATATATTTT.

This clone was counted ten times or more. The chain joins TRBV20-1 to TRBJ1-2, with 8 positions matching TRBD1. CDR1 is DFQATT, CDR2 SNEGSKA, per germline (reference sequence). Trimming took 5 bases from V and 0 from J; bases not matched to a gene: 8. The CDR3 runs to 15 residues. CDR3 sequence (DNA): TGCAGTGCTCCACCTCGGGACAGGTCTAACTATGGCTACACCTTC. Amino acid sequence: CSAPPRDRSNYGYTF.

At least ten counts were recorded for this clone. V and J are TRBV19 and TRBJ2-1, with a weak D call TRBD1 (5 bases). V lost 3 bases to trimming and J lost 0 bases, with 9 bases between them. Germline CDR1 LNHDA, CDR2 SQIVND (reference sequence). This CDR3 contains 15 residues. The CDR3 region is CASSISGISYNEQFF. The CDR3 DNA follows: TGTGCCAGTAGTATTTCAGGGATCTCCTACAATGAGCAGTTCTTC.

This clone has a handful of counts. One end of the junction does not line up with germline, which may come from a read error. The CDR3 DNA reads as TGCGGTGCTGAGACGGGACTAGCGAGACTCCAAGAGACCCAGTACTTC. It specifies CGAETGLARLQETQYF. This chain uses TRBV20-1 with TRBJ2-5; TRBD2 matches at 10 bases. The CDR3 length is 16 residues. Germline V gives CDR1 DFQATT, CDR2 SNEGSKA (reference sequence).

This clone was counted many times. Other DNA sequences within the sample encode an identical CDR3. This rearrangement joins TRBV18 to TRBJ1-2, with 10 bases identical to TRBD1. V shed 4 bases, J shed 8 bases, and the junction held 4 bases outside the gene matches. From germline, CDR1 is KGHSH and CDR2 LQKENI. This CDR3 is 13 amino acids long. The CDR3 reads CASSLGQGRGYTF. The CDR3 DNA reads TGTGCCAGCTCACTGGGACAGGGGAGAGGCTACACCTTC.

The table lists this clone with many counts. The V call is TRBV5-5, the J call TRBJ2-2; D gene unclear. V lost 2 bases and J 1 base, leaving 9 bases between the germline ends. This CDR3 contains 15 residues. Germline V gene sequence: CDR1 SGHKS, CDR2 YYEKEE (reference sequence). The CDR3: CASSFDWGNTGELFF. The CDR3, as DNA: TGTGCCAGCAGCTTTGATTGGGGGAACACCGGGGAGCTGTTTTTT.

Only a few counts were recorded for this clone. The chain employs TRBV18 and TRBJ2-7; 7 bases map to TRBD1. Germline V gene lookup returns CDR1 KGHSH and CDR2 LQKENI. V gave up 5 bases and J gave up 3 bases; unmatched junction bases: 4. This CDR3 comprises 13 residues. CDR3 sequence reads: CASSTGQNYEQYF. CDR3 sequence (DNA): TGTGCCAGCTCAACGGGACAGAACTACGAGCAGTACTTC.

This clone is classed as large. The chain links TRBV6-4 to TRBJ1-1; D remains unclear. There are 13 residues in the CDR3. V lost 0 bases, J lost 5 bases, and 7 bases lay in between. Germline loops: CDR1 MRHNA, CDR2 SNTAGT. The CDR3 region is CASSDSSMTEAFF. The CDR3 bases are TGTGCCAGCAGTGACTCTAGTATGACTGAAGCTTTCTTT.

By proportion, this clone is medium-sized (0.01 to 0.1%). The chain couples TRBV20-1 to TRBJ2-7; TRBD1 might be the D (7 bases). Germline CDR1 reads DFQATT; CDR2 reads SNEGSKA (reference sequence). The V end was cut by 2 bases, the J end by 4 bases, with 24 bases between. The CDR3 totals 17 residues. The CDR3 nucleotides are TGCAGTGCTAGAAATCAGACAGGGAGGAATCTGTCGTACGAGCAGTACTTC. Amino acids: CSARNQTGRNLSYEQYF.

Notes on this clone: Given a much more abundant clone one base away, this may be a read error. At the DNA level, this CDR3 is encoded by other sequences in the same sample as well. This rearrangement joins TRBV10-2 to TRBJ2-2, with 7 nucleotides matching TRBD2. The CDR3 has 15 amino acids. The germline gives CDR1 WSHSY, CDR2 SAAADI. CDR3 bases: TGCGCCAGCAGTGTAGGGGACTACAACACCGGTGAGCTGTCTTTT. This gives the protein CASSVGDYNTGELSF.

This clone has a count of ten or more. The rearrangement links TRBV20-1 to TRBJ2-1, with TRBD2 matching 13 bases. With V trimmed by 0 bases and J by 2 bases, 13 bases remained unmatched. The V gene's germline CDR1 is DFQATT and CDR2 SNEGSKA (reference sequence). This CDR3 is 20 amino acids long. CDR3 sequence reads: CSARDLSRTSGSQTYNEQFF. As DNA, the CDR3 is TGCAGTGCTAGAGATCTTTCCCGGACTAGCGGGAGCCAAACCTACAATGAGCAGTTCTTC.

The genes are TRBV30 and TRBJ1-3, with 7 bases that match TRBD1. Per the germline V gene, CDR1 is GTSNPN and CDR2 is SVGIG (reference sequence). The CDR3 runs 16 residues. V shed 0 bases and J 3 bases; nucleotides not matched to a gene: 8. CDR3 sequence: CAWSVLGGGLGNTIYF. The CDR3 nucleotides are TGTGCCTGGAGTGTACTAGGAGGGGGCCTTGGAAACACCATATATTTT.